This T cell receptor (beta chain) was found in a study of blood T cell repertoires in COVID-19. Study summary: Spain, Italy and the United States supplied samples that represented acute and convalescent COVID-19. In each case, the material was cDNA or gDNA derived from T cells, B-cell-depleted T cells, or PBMCs.

Under the authors' procedure: Reference gene primer amplification gave estimated nucleated cell counts. Using immunoSEQ multiplex PCR, the repertoire was profiled, and TCRdb retains in-frame clones only, with some absent. That table gives V, J and clone size, and the DNA gave D and trimming. The data show over 150,000 clones, roughly 86% seen once. Followed over time, Seattle patients had been enrolled while infection was active. V gave up 6 bases and J gave up 4 bases; unmatched junction bases: 11. This CDR3 has 15 amino acids. CDR1 and CDR2 from the germline V gene are SNHLY and FYNNEI. Sequenced: peripheral blood. The sequence came from a woman of 80 years or more with COVID-19, enrolled during active disease. J is TRBJ1-1 and V is TRBV2, with TRBD1 identical over 7 bases. CDR3 nucleotide sequence: TGTGCCAGCAGCGTCGACAGGGTCCTCGGCACTGAAGCTTTCTTT. This translates into CASSVDRVLGTEAFF. Full variable domain (remainder filled in from reference TRBV2 and TRBJ1-1): EPEVTQTPSHQVTQMGQEVILRCVPISNHLYFYWYRQILGQKVEFLVSFYNNEISEKSEIFDDQFSVERPDGSNFTLKIRSTKLEDSAMYFCASSVDRVLGTEAFFGQGTRLTVV.